Following are 22 T cell receptor beta chains from one sample sequenced in a study of blood T cell repertoires in COVID-19. Only in-frame clones appear in the TCRdb table, and some are missing; sequencing was by immunoSEQ multiplex PCR. The repertoire consists of 120,000 to 150,000 clones, with about 87% occurring once and the leading ten covering 8% to 11%. The source material was peripheral blood. Receptors originate from a man aged 60 to 75 with active or convalescent COVID-19.

The chain uses TRBV5-1 and TRBJ1-5; perhaps TRBD1 as D (5 bases). V lost 4 bases and J 2 bases, leaving 13 bases between the germline ends. Germline V gene data show CDR1 as SGHRS and CDR2 as YFSETQ. The CDR3 runs 15 residues. The CDR3 here is CASSPGGTRNQPQHF. The CDR3 bases are TGCGCCAGCAGCCCCGGGGGGACCCGCAATCAGCCCCAGCATTTT.

V and J are TRBV14 and TRBJ2-1; TRBD2 aligns across 7 bases. The J segment lost 3 bases and the V segment lost 0 bases, leaving 8 bases of the junction unmatched. CDR3 size: 17 residues. Germline assignment: CDR1 SGHDN and CDR2 FVKESK. This CDR3 reads CASSQDGGRAIYNEQFF. CDR3 DNA: TGTGCCAGCAGCCAAGATGGGGGGAGGGCCATCTACAATGAGCAGTTCTTC.

The chain combines TRBV4-2 with TRBJ2-3; possibly TRBD1 for D (5 bases). CDR1 is LGHNA and CDR2 is YNFKEQ in the germline V gene. The V end was cut by 0 bases, the J end by 2 bases, with 6 bases between. The CDR3 totals 14 residues. CDR3 residues: CASSQDRATDTQYF. The CDR3 DNA follows: TGTGCCAGCAGCCAAGACAGGGCCACAGATACGCAGTATTTT.

The chain couples TRBV2 to TRBJ2-7, with 8 bases aligning to TRBD2. The CDR3 totals 14 residues. Germline V gives CDR1 SNHLY, CDR2 FYNNEI. The J segment lost 3 bases and the V segment lost 5 bases, leaving 6 bases of the junction unmatched. CDR3 in DNA: TGTGCCAGCAGTCCCCGGGGGGGGGTCTACGAGCAGTACTTC. This gives the protein CASSPRGGVYEQYF.

DNA for the CDR3: TGTGCCAGCCAACCGAGGCGGGAGGGCCTCGAGCAGTACTTC. Protein sequence: CASQPRREGLEQYF. The chain has TRBV6-6 and TRBJ2-7; 9 bases fit TRBD2. Germline CDR1 is MNHNY and CDR2 is SVGAGI (reference sequence). The V gene end was trimmed by 8 bases and the J gene end by 6 bases; junction bases not matched to a gene: 11. CDR3 length: 14 amino acids.

Comments on this clone: As the CDR3 is not closed by the conserved phenylalanine or tryptophan, this likely results from a read error. The limits of the CDR3 on the DNA are not certain, so only TCRdb's listed CDR3 is given. This sequence joins TRBV18 and TRBJ2-7; TRBD1, the table's D call, was not compared with the DNA. The germline V gene has CDR1 KGHSH and CDR2 LQKENI. The CDR3 sequence runs 9 residues, both termini included. CDR3: CASSPTGGI.

This clone showed up just once. J is TRBJ2-1 and V is TRBV7-2; 13 bases match TRBD2. The CDR3 length is 17 residues. The trim removed 0 bases at V and 8 bases at J, leaving 7 bases unmatched. CDR1 is SGHTA, CDR2 FQGNSA, per germline. CDR3 bases: TGTGCCAGCAGCTTAGCGTCCGGGACTAGCGGGACCCATGAGCAGTTCTTC. Translating it yields CASSLASGTSGTHEQFF.

The table lists this clone with a count of one. The gene calls are TRBV6-2 or TRBV6-3 and TRBJ2-1; 9 bases are shared with TRBD2. The germline V gene encodes CDR1 MNHEY and CDR2 SVGEGT. The length of the CDR3 is 15 residues. V gave up 5 bases and J gave up 2 bases; unmatched junction bases: 4. The CDR3 is CASSLAGTPYNEQFF. CDR3 in DNA: TGTGCCAGCAGTCTAGCGGGGACTCCCTACAATGAGCAGTTCTTC.

This clone was seen once. The chain links TRBV18 to TRBJ2-3; 8 bases are a match to TRBD1. CDR1 is KGHSH, CDR2 LQKENI, per germline. V lost 1 base to trimming and J lost 2 bases; unmatched junction nucleotides: 2. The CDR3 length is 15 residues. Written as DNA, the CDR3 is TGTGCCAGCTCACCACGGGACAGGCCCACAGATACGCAGTATTTT. Protein product: CASSPRDRPTDTQYF.

The CDR3 here is CASSPIVSGEGAFF. For the CDR3, the DNA is TGTGCCAGCTCACCGATCGTTAGTGGGGAGGGAGCTTTCTTT. The chain uses TRBV18 and TRBJ1-1; D uncertain. The CDR3 has 14 amino acids. Germline V gene sequence: CDR1 KGHSH, CDR2 LQKENI. Trimming stripped 3 bases from V and 10 bases from J, with 18 bases between. The complete variable domain, with remaining parts taken from reference TRBV18 and TRBJ1-1, reads NAGVMQNPRHLVRRRGQEARLRCSPMKGHSHVYWYRQLPEEGLKFMVYLQKENIIDESGMPKERFSAEFPKEGPSILRIQQVVRGDSAAYFCASSPIVSGEGAFFGQGTRLTVV.

The chain uses TRBV4-1 and TRBJ2-7, with TRBD1 matching 9 bases. The ends lost 4 bases at V and 5 bases at J; junction bases unmatched: 12. The CDR3 runs 16 residues. Germline CDR1 is MGHRA and CDR2 is YSYEKL. The CDR3 DNA reads TGCGCCAGCAGCCCTGGGCCCCGGACAGGGGCCAACGAGCAGTACTTC. This codes for CASSPGPRTGANEQYF.

The chain links TRBV7-9 to TRBJ2-1; 7 nucleotides match TRBD1. The length of the CDR3 is 17 residues. The germline gives CDR1 SEHNR, CDR2 FQNEAQ (reference sequence). Trimming cost V 5 bases and J 2 bases; bases outside gene matches: 12. CDR3 protein: CASSNRRDRGTYNEQFF. The CDR3 DNA reads TGTGCCAGCAGCAACCGCCGGGACAGAGGAACCTACAATGAGCAGTTCTTC. The full variable domain, with the rest looked up from reference TRBV7-9 and TRBJ2-1, is DTGVSQNPRHKITKRGQNVTFRCDPISEHNRLYWYRQTLGQGPEFLTYFQNEAQLEKSRLLSDRFSAERPKGSFSTLEIQRTEQGDSAMYLCASSNRRDRGTYNEQFFGPGTRLTVL.

In its sample, this clone was seen once. The rearrangement joins TRBV7-2 to TRBJ2-7; TRBD1 is a possible D gene (5 bases). Trimming removed 5 bases from V and 4 bases from J, with 12 bases in between. Germline values: CDR1 SGHTA, CDR2 FQGNSA. The CDR3 covers 13 residues. In DNA, the CDR3 is TGTGCCAGCAGCCGGAACCCAGGGTACGAGCAGTACTTC. Encoded protein: CASSRNPGYEQYF.

The V gene is TRBV19, the J gene TRBJ1-6; maybe TRBD1 (6 bases). V lost 5 bases and J 7 bases, leaving 18 bases between the germline ends. Germline V gives CDR1 LNHDA, CDR2 SQIVND (reference sequence). The CDR3 contains 16 residues. The CDR3 DNA reads as TGTGCCAGTAGTTTCCCCACGGGGACACCGAATTCACCCCTCCACTTT. Translated, it gives CASSFPTGTPNSPLHF.

At least ten counts were recorded for this clone. The rearrangement links TRBV7-9 to TRBJ2-7, with D perhaps matching TRBD2 (5 bases). Germline V gene sequence: CDR1 SEHNR, CDR2 FQNEAQ (reference sequence). Trimming took off 1 base at V and 7 bases at J, with 14 bases between the two ends. This CDR3 has 14 residues. The CDR3 DNA reads TGTGCCAGCAGCTTAGAGGGTCCGACGGGGGAGCAGTACTTC. It yields the protein CASSLEGPTGEQYF.

The rearrangement links TRBV6-5 to TRBJ1-1; D possibly corresponds to TRBD1 (5 bases). Trimming took 0 bases from V and 2 from J, leaving 10 bases between them. From germline, CDR1 is MNHEY and CDR2 SVGAGI. This CDR3 contains 15 residues. DNA of the CDR3: TGTGCCAGCAGTTACTCTCGGAGGGGTAACACTGAAGCTTTCTTT. It encodes CASSYSRRGNTEAFF.

This clone was detected a few times. The rearrangement joins TRBV28 to TRBJ1-5; D may be TRBD1 (5 bases). Trimming took off 6 bases at V and 6 bases at J, with 12 bases between the two ends. Germline V gene data show CDR1 as MDHEN and CDR2 as SYDVKM. The CDR3 runs 13 residues. CDR3 sequence reads: CASSLQGFQPQHF. As DNA, the CDR3 is TGTGCCAGCAGCCTGCAGGGTTTTCAGCCCCAGCATTTT.

The chain is built from TRBV7-2 and TRBJ2-5, with 8 positions matching TRBD2. The V segment lost 5 bases and the J segment 5 bases; nucleotides outside the gene matches: 7. The length of the CDR3 is 14 residues. Germline V CDR1 and CDR2: SGHTA, FQGNSA. CDR3 sequence (DNA): TGTGCCAGCAGCCCAGCGGGAGTTAGGGAGACCCAGTACTTC. Translation: CASSPAGVRETQYF.

This clone was counted once. This chain uses TRBV19 with TRBJ1-2, with 9 bases lining up with TRBD1. CDR3 size: 15 residues. With V trimmed by 7 bases and J by 4 bases, 10 bases remained unmatched. CDR1 is LNHDA, CDR2 SQIVND, per germline (reference sequence). This CDR3 is CASTLTGGFLYGYTF. The CDR3 DNA reads as TGTGCCAGTACCTTGACAGGGGGGTTTCTCTATGGCTACACCTTC.

The V gene is TRBV4-2, the J gene TRBJ1-2; D is uncertain. Trimming left V 1 base short and J 0 bases short, with 9 bases between. Germline CDR1 and CDR2: LGHNA and YNFKEQ. This CDR3 has 15 residues. In DNA, the CDR3 is TGTGCCAGCAGCCAAGGGGCAGCCCCTAACTATGGCTACACCTTC. Protein sequence: CASSQGAAPNYGYTF.

The chain uses TRBV2 and TRBJ2-7; tentatively, D is TRBD1 (5 bases). This CDR3 is 14 amino acids long. Trimming stripped 0 bases from V and 2 bases from J, with 8 bases between. Looked up from germline, CDR1 is SNHLY and CDR2 is FYNNEI. The CDR3 region has the DNA TGTGCCAGCAGTGAAGCTCAGGGAACCTACGAGCAGTACTTC. This encodes CASSEAQGTYEQYF.

V gene TRBV5-1 combines with J gene TRBJ2-1; 9 bases are a match to TRBD1. CDR1 SGHRS and CDR2 YFSETQ come from the germline V gene. The CDR3 runs 15 residues. The trim removed 4 bases at V and 6 bases at J, leaving 8 bases unmatched. The CDR3 bases are TGCGCCAGCAGCCTGGGACAGGGTCAGGGCAATGAGCAGTTCTTC. It specifies CASSLGQGQGNEQFF.